These 32 T cell receptor beta chains were all obtained from the same sample, sequenced in a study of shared clonotypes between healthy human individuals. Terminally differentiated effector memory CD45RA+ cells were excluded by CCR7 positive selection of CD45RO-negative cells. The method was immunoSEQ multiplex PCR; TCRdb's version includes in-frame clones alone and lacks a portion of them. Of under 850,000 clones in the sample, 92% are singletons; the top ten hold approximately 25%. Input material: naive CD8+ T cells sorted from blood. Source of these receptors: a man aged 25-40 years in good health.

This rearrangement joins TRBV9 to TRBJ2-7, with 9 positions matching TRBD1. Losses at the gene ends were 2 bases for V and 5 bases for J; bases not matched to a gene: 8. This CDR3 is built from 15 residues. The V gene's germline CDR1 is SGDLS and CDR2 YYNGEE. The CDR3 coding sequence is TGTGCCAGCAGCGTGAGGACAGGGGAAGCGGACGAGCAGTACTTC. Its translation: CASSVRTGEADEQYF.

The chain recombines TRBV27 with TRBJ2-1, with no clear D. The CDR3 totals 15 residues. V lost 2 bases, J lost 4 bases, and 12 bases lay in between. Germline V gives CDR1 MNHEY, CDR2 SMNVEV (reference sequence). The CDR3 DNA follows: TGTGCCAGCAGTTTAATGTCCTACCGTTACAATGAGCAGTTCTTC. Its protein is CASSLMSYRYNEQFF.

This clone appeared once. This chain links TRBV7-2 with TRBJ2-7, with D possibly TRBD2 on 6 matching bases. The V and J ends lost 2 bases and 0 bases respectively, with 11 bases between them. CDR3 length equals 15 residues. Germline CDR1 reads SGHTA; CDR2 reads FQGNSA. CDR3 sequence (DNA): TGTGCCAGCAGCTTAAATGGGGGGAGCTCCTACGAGCAGTACTTC. Its translation: CASSLNGGSSYEQYF.

In this sample, this clone turned up once. The CDR3 here is CASSQDEDSYNEQFF. In DNA form, the CDR3 reads TGCGCCAGCAGCCAAGACGAGGACTCCTACAATGAGCAGTTCTTC. The chain employs TRBV4-3 and TRBJ2-1; D uncertain. The CDR3 has 15 residues. The germline V gene encodes CDR1 LGHNA and CDR2 YSLEER. The V and J ends lost 0 bases and 0 bases respectively, with 6 bases between them.

Of note for this clone: The junction departs from the called germline gene at one end, perhaps through a read error. This chain joins TRBV7-7 and TRBJ1-1, with 9 bases matching TRBD1. The germline gives CDR1 SSHAT, CDR2 FNYEAQ (reference sequence). The length of the CDR3 is 16 residues. The CDR3, as DNA: TGTGCTAGCAGCTGGGCCCCGGGACAGGGAGAAACTGAAGCTTTCTTT. It translates to CASSWAPGQGETEAFF.

The table lists this clone with a count of one. The rearrangement uses TRBV10-1 and TRBJ2-2, with D possibly being TRBD2 (5 bases). CDR1 and CDR2 (germline): WNHNN, SYGVQD (reference sequence). V was clipped by 4 bases and J by 0 bases, with 15 bases between them. The CDR3 runs to 17 residues. This CDR3 reads CASSVDGFGANTGELFF. The CDR3 DNA sequence: TGCGCCAGCAGTGTAGATGGGTTCGGGGCGAACACCGGGGAGCTGTTTTTT.

The chain has TRBV9 and TRBJ2-1, with TRBD1 matching 7 bases. This CDR3 has 13 residues. The V gene's germline CDR1 is SGDLS and CDR2 YYNGEE. The junction had 7 bases not matched to a gene; V was cut back by 3 bases and J by 10 bases. Here the CDR3 DNA reads TGTGCCAGCAGCGCGACCATGACAGGGGAGCAGTTCTTC. Its protein is CASSATMTGEQFF. Supplemented by reference TRBV9 and TRBJ2-1, the full variable domain reads DSGVTQTPKHLITATGQRVTLRCSPRSGDLSVYWYQQSLDQGLQFLIQYYNGEERAKGNILERFSAQQFPDLHSELNLSSLELGDSALYFCASSATMTGEQFFGPGTRLTVL.

The chain links TRBV29-1 to TRBJ1-1, with 8 bases that match TRBD1. The ends lost 4 bases at V and 4 bases at J; junction bases unmatched: 2. Germline-derived CDR1 and CDR2 are SQVTM and ANQGSEA. The CDR3 covers 12 residues. CDR3 protein: CSVADRGTEAFF. Written as DNA, the CDR3 is TGCAGCGTTGCTGACAGGGGCACTGAAGCTTTCTTT.

The chain combines TRBV9 with TRBJ2-7, with 7 bases that match TRBD1. Germline V CDR1 and CDR2: SGDLS, YYNGEE. Trimming took 3 bases from V and 3 from J; bases not matched to a gene: 6. This CDR3 comprises 14 residues. The CDR3 nucleotides read TGTGCCAGCAGCGCGACAGGGAACTTCTACGAGCAGTACTTC. This encodes CASSATGNFYEQYF.

This chain connects TRBV11-2 to TRBJ2-3, with TRBD2 identical over 7 bases. The germline gives CDR1 SGHAT, CDR2 FQNNGV. This CDR3 region has 15 residues. Trimming at V came to 7 bases and at J to 14 bases, leaving 21 bases not matched to a gene. Here the CDR3 reads CASNSRGVNGGVPYF. CDR3 coding DNA: TGTGCCAGCAACTCAAGGGGCGTAAATGGGGGGGTTCCGTATTTT.

This chain connects TRBV27 to TRBJ1-5; unclear D gene. Germline-derived CDR1 and CDR2 are MNHEY and SMNVEV (reference sequence). CDR3 length: 13 residues. V was clipped by 2 bases and J by 5 bases, with 7 bases between them. The CDR3 bases are TGTGCCAGCAGTTTAGGATTGTATCAGCCCCAGCATTTT. Its protein product is CASSLGLYQPQHF.

This rearrangement joins TRBV30 to TRBJ1-4; a possible D gene is TRBD1 (6 bases). This CDR3 region has 12 residues. Germline V gene sequence: CDR1 GTSNPN, CDR2 SVGIG (reference sequence). Trimming cost V 2 bases and J 7 bases, with 8 bases left between them. For the CDR3, the DNA is TGTGCCTGGAGTCCCAGGGGTGAAAAACTGTTTTTT. This encodes CAWSPRGEKLFF.

The rearrangement uses TRBV28 and TRBJ2-1, with 7 bases aligning to TRBD2. This CDR3 comprises 16 residues. Germline CDR1 is MDHEN and CDR2 is SYDVKM. The trim removed 5 bases at V and 1 base at J, leaving 8 bases unmatched. The CDR3: CASSPGGGRSYNEQFF. CDR3 sequence (DNA): TGTGCCAGCAGTCCTGGCGGGGGACGGTCCTACAATGAGCAGTTCTTC.

This sequence joins TRBV27 and TRBJ2-2; 7 bases fit TRBD1. The CDR3 is 16 residues long. Per germline, CDR1 MNHEY and CDR2 SMNVEV (reference sequence). J was trimmed by 2 bases and V by 4 bases; bases with no gene match: 7. CDR3 in amino acids: CASSSLDRINTGELFF. CDR3 DNA sequence: TGTGCCAGCAGTTCACTGGACAGGATTAACACCGGGGAGCTGTTTTTT.

This clone was found many times. The CDR3 sequence is CASSFLSGANVLTF. CDR3 DNA sequence: TGTGCCAGCAGCTTCCTCTCTGGGGCCAACGTCCTGACTTTC. The V gene is TRBV7-9, the J gene TRBJ2-6, with D unresolved. The CDR3 sequence is 14 residues long. CDR1 SEHNR and CDR2 FQNEAQ come from the germline V gene (reference sequence). V was cut by 3 bases and J by 0 bases, with 3 bases left in between.

V and J are TRBV6-5 and TRBJ2-7, with D possibly TRBD2 on 5 matching bases. The CDR3 runs to 14 residues. Per germline, CDR1 MNHEY and CDR2 SVGAGI. The ends were cut back, 5 bases at V and 0 bases at J, with 11 bases in the middle. DNA for the CDR3: TGTGCCAGCAGTGGGCCGGGAAACTCCTACGAGCAGTACTTC. Its translation: CASSGPGNSYEQYF.

The gene calls are TRBV4-1 and TRBJ2-3; TRBD2 aligns across 10 bases. The CDR3 is 19 amino acids. Germline assignment: CDR1 MGHRA and CDR2 YSYEKL. After removal of 1 base from V and 4 bases from J, the junction contained 14 bases not matched to a gene. The chain's CDR3 is CASSQAVTSGSGVADTQYF. In nucleotides, the CDR3 is TGCGCCAGCAGCCAAGCGGTGACTAGCGGGTCGGGTGTAGCAGATACGCAGTATTTT.

The V and J genes are TRBV10-1 and TRBJ2-1, with 14 bases fitting TRBD2. V was pared by 5 bases and J by 7 bases, with 7 bases of the junction left unmatched. CDR1 is WNHNN, CDR2 SYGVQD, per germline (reference sequence). This CDR3 region has 16 residues. In nucleotides, the CDR3 is TGCGCCAGCAGTAATTATGGGACTAGCGGGAGAAATGAGCAGTTCTTC. Protein product: CASSNYGTSGRNEQFF.

As to this clone: This specimen includes other DNA sequences encoding the same CDR3. The V gene is TRBV19, the J gene TRBJ2-7; 7 nucleotides line up with TRBD1. Germline CDR1 LNHDA, CDR2 SQIVND (reference sequence). V lost 5 bases, J lost 3 bases, and 4 bases stayed unmatched. This CDR3 comprises 13 residues. CDR3 in DNA: TGTGCCAGTAGTCTCCGGGACAGCTACGAGCAGTACTTC. The encoded protein is CASSLRDSYEQYF.

V gene TRBV4-1 combines with J gene TRBJ1-1; D perhaps matches TRBD1 (5 bases). V lost 4 bases and J 1 base, leaving 13 bases between the germline ends. The CDR3 runs 15 residues. Germline V lookup: CDR1 MGHRA, CDR2 YSYEKL. The CDR3 DNA reads as TGCGCCAGCAGCCTTTCCGGCGGGGGGAACACTGAAGCTTTCTTT. This encodes CASSLSGGGNTEAFF.

This chain's CDR3 is CAWSVGAGVNEQFF. The CDR3 DNA reads TGTGCCTGGAGTGTGGGTGCGGGAGTTAATGAGCAGTTCTTC. The chain employs TRBV30 and TRBJ2-1; 7 nucleotides match TRBD2. The germline CDR1 and CDR2 sequences are GTSNPN and SVGIG (reference sequence). V was clipped by 0 bases and J by 7 bases; unmatched bases: 6. The CDR3 has 14 amino acids.

Concerning this clone: The junction departs from the called germline gene at one end, perhaps through a read error. V and J are TRBV5-3 and TRBJ2-7; D perhaps matches TRBD1 (6 bases). TRBV5-3 is an ORF, and what it does is uncertain. This CDR3 comprises 14 residues. The CDR3 coding sequence is TGTGCCAGCAGCTCGACAGGAGCTCCCTACGAGCAGTACTTC. This codes for CASSSTGAPYEQYF.

The rearrangement joins TRBV9 to TRBJ2-7, with 10 positions matching TRBD2. Germline-derived CDR1 and CDR2 are SGDLS and YYNGEE. V was clipped by 0 bases and J by 5 bases; unmatched bases: 8. This CDR3 is 16 amino acids long. This CDR3 is CASSVVPSGSNHEQYF. CDR3 coding DNA: TGTGCCAGCAGCGTAGTCCCTAGCGGGAGTAACCACGAGCAGTACTTC.

This clone was seen once. The chain recombines TRBV6-5 with TRBJ2-2; D might be TRBD2 (5 bases). Looked up from germline, CDR1 is MNHEY and CDR2 is SVGAGI. The CDR3 is 13 residues long. With 4 bases removed from V and 5 bases from J, the gap between germline ends came to 8 bases. The CDR3 DNA reads TGTGCCAGCAGTTTTAGAGGGACCGGGGAGCTGTTTTTT. This encodes CASSFRGTGELFF.

This chain connects TRBV4-1 to TRBJ2-7; 8 bases map to TRBD2. Germline CDR1 reads MGHRA; CDR2 reads YSYEKL. V shed 2 bases, J shed 3 bases, and the junction held 6 bases outside the gene matches. The CDR3 totals 15 residues. CDR3 sequence: CASSQTQRESYEQYF. DNA of the CDR3: TGCGCCAGCAGCCAAACCCAGCGGGAGAGCTACGAGCAGTACTTC.

V is TRBV7-9 and J is TRBJ2-3; TRBD2 aligns across 10 bases. Germline assignment: CDR1 SEHNR and CDR2 FQNEAQ (reference sequence). The junction had 7 bases not matched to a gene; V was cut back by 8 bases and J by 2 bases. This CDR3 is built from 15 residues. CDR3 nucleotides: TGTGCCAGCCTCACCCTAGCGGGAGACACAGATACGCAGTATTTT. As protein: CASLTLAGDTDTQYF. Based on the CDR3 plus reference TRBV7-9 and TRBJ2-3, the full variable domain is DTGVSQNPRHKITKRGQNVTFRCDPISEHNRLYWYRQTLGQGPEFLTYFQNEAQLEKSRLLSDRFSAERPKGSFSTLEIQRTEQGDSAMYLCASLTLAGDTDTQYFGPGTRLTVL.

The chain couples TRBV11-3 to TRBJ1-4; tentative D call: TRBD1 (6 bases). Trimming took off 4 bases at V and 8 bases at J, with 17 bases between the two ends. Germline V gene data show CDR1 as SGHNT and CDR2 as YENEEA. The CDR3 contains 15 residues. The CDR3 protein is CASSSLGRGYEKLFF. The DNA of the CDR3 is TGTGCCAGCAGCTCCCTCGGCAGGGGATACGAAAAACTGTTTTTT.

The chain employs TRBV27 and TRBJ2-7; 11 nucleotides align to TRBD1. J gave up 5 bases and V 4 bases, and 7 bases lay outside the gene matches. The CDR3 runs to 15 residues. CDR1 is MNHEY and CDR2 is SMNVEV in the germline V gene (reference sequence). Here the CDR3 reads CASSSRDRGYHEQYF. The DNA of the CDR3 is TGTGCCAGCAGTTCCCGGGACAGGGGGTACCACGAGCAGTACTTC.

The chain joins TRBV28 to TRBJ2-3; D possibly corresponds to TRBD2 (5 bases). Germline CDR1 is MDHEN and CDR2 is SYDVKM. CDR3 length: 14 amino acids. Between the trimmed V and J ends, which lost 2 bases and 6 bases, there was a span of 12 bases. This chain's CDR3 is CASSLVGIVDTQYF. The CDR3 DNA sequence: TGTGCCAGCAGTTTAGTCGGGATTGTGGATACGCAGTATTTT.

The chain recombines TRBV6-1 with TRBJ1-1; 7 bases are a match to TRBD1. The CDR3 consists of 12 residues. CDR1 and CDR2 (germline): MNHNS, SASEGT. V shed 4 bases, J shed 7 bases, and the junction held 3 bases outside the gene matches. This CDR3 reads CASSAWTGEAFF. The CDR3 DNA is TGTGCCAGCAGTGCTTGGACAGGTGAAGCTTTCTTT.

The genes are TRBV27 and TRBJ2-1; D is possibly TRBD1 or TRBD2 (5 bases each). The CDR3 runs 15 residues. V was cut by 6 bases and J by 5 bases, with 17 bases left in between. CDR1 and CDR2 from the germline V gene are MNHEY and SMNVEV (reference sequence). CDR3 region: CASRDFKGVNNEQFF. CDR3 sequence (DNA): TGTGCCAGCAGGGACTTCAAAGGGGTGAACAATGAGCAGTTCTTC.

The gene calls are TRBV29-1 and TRBJ2-2; D not resolved. Per the germline V gene, CDR1 is SQVTM and CDR2 is ANQGSEA. The CDR3 is 14 residues long. V lost 4 bases and J lost 7, with 16 bases in between. The CDR3 bases are TGCAGCGTTGCGCCGGCCCTATGGGACGGGGAGCTGTTTTTT. Amino acid sequence: CSVAPALWDGELFF.